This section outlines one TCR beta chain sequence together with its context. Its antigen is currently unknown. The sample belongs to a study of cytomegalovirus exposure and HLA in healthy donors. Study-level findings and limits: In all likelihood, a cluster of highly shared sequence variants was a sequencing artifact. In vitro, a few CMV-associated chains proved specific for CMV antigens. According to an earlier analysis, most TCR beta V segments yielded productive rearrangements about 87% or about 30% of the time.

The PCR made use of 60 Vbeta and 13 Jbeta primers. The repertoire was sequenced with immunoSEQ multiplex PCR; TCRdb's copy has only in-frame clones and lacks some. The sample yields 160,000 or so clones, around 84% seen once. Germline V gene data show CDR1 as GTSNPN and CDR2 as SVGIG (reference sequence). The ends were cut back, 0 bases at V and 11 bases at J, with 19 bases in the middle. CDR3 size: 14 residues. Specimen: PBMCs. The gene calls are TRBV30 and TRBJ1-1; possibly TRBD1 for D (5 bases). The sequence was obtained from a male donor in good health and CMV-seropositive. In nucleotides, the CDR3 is TGTGCCTGGAGTGTACAAGGAGGGGCGCAGTATGCTTTCTTT. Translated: CAWSVQGGAQYAFF.